One and the same sample provided the 32 T cell receptor beta chains below, sequenced in a study of blood T cell repertoires in COVID-19. Assay used: immunoSEQ multiplex PCR; TCRdb lists only in-frame clones, some missing. The top ten hold approximately 0.7% of the sample, which has approximately 490,000 clones, about nine tenths seen once. Sequenced: PBMCs or T cells enriched from blood (not recorded which). Source of these receptors: a woman aged 18-29 years who had recovered from COVID-19.

V is TRBV10-2 and J is TRBJ2-3, with 10 bases identical to TRBD2. The CDR3 covers 14 residues. V was pared by 6 bases and J by 3 bases, with 3 bases of the junction left unmatched. Germline V gene sequence: CDR1 WSHSY, CDR2 SAAADI. The DNA for the CDR3 is TGCGCCAGCAGAGAGGGACTAGCGACAGATACGCAGTATTTT. Translated: CASREGLATDTQYF.

The chain employs TRBV6-5 and TRBJ1-1; tentatively, D is TRBD1 (5 bases). Germline V CDR1 and CDR2: MNHEY, SVGAGI. The CDR3 covers 14 residues. Trimming removed 6 bases at V and 4 bases at J, with 15 bases between. The CDR3 region has the DNA TGTGCCAGCAGGGGGGACTGGGGAAGCACTGAAGCTTTCTTT. This sequence encodes CASRGDWGSTEAFF.

This clone came up once. The chain recombines TRBV29-1 with TRBJ1-2, with D perhaps TRBD1 (5 bases). Trimming removed 7 bases at V and 6 bases at J, with 18 bases between. The germline V gene has CDR1 SQVTM and CDR2 ANQGSEA. This CDR3 comprises 13 residues. In DNA form, the CDR3 reads TGCAGCGCCAACAGGTGGACGGGCGATGGCTACACCTTC. As protein: CSANRWTGDGYTF.

In DNA, the CDR3 is TGCGCCAGCAGCTTGGTCAGGGCGAAGGACTATGGCTACACCTTC. It yields the protein CASSLVRAKDYGYTF. V gene TRBV5-1 combines with J gene TRBJ1-2; a possible D gene is TRBD1 (5 bases). Germline V gives CDR1 SGHRS, CDR2 YFSETQ. Between the trimmed V and J ends, which lost 0 bases and 3 bases, there was a span of 12 bases. The length of the CDR3 is 15 residues.

This sequence joins TRBV7-6 and TRBJ1-5; D is unclear. V lost 1 base and J lost 7, with 8 bases in between. The CDR3 loop spans 13 amino acids. In germline, CDR1 is SGHVS, CDR2 FNYEAQ. The CDR3 spells CASSLETSQPQHF. The CDR3 region has the DNA TGTGCCAGCAGCTTAGAAACTTCCCAGCCCCAGCATTTT.

This chain links TRBV5-1 with TRBJ1-1, with D possibly matching TRBD1 (6 bases). The CDR3 spans 15 residues. Germline assignment: CDR1 SGHRS and CDR2 YFSETQ. Trimming left V 4 bases short and J 4 bases short, with 17 bases between. The CDR3 loop reads CASSAGQSGGTEAFF. The CDR3 DNA reads as TGCGCCAGCAGCGCCGGACAGTCGGGGGGCACTGAAGCTTTCTTT.

This clone turned up a few times. The V call is TRBV16, the J call TRBJ1-6; D uncertain. The CDR3 loop spans 13 amino acids. Trimming cost V 0 bases and J 9 bases, with 6 bases left between them. Germline V gene data show CDR1 as KGHSY and CDR2 as FQNENV. CDR3 loop: CASSQSTGSPLHF. In nucleotides, the CDR3 is TGTGCCAGCAGCCAATCGACTGGTTCACCCCTCCACTTT.

The V gene is TRBV11-2, the J gene TRBJ1-6; possibly TRBD1 for D (6 bases). This CDR3 comprises 14 residues. V lost 0 bases, J lost 10 bases, and 10 bases lay in between. Germline CDR1 SGHAT, CDR2 FQNNGV. CDR3 loop: CASSLDHRESPLHF. CDR3 nucleotide sequence: TGTGCCAGCAGCTTAGACCACAGGGAATCACCCCTCCACTTT.

A single count supports this clone. Here the CDR3 DNA reads TGTGCCAGTAGTAAGACAGGGGCCGCGGTCTTGGACAATGAGCAGTTCTTC. Residues: CASSKTGAAVLDNEQFF. The chain combines TRBV19 with TRBJ2-1, with 8 positions matching TRBD1. Trimming took 4 bases from V and 5 from J; bases not matched to a gene: 13. The CDR3 length is 17 residues. The germline CDR1 and CDR2 sequences are LNHDA and SQIVND (reference sequence).

This clone was recorded many times. This sequence joins TRBV19 and TRBJ2-5, with D hard to call. This CDR3 contains 13 residues. Trimming removed 5 bases at V and 4 bases at J, with 11 bases between. The germline gives CDR1 LNHDA, CDR2 SQIVND (reference sequence). The CDR3 sequence: CASSQRDLETQYF. The DNA for the CDR3 is TGTGCCAGTAGTCAGAGAGACTTAGAGACCCAGTACTTC.

The chain carries TRBV7-9 and TRBJ1-5; the match to TRBD1 covers 8 bases. Trimming removed 4 bases from V and 9 bases from J; junction bases left unmatched: 8. This CDR3 region has 14 residues. Germline-derived CDR1 and CDR2 are SEHNR and FQNEAQ (reference sequence). CDR3 sequence: CASSSDREGRPQHF. In DNA, the CDR3 is TGTGCCAGCAGCTCGGACAGGGAAGGTCGGCCCCAGCATTTT.

This clone was observed a single time. This chain uses TRBV2 with TRBJ2-5, with 8 bases identical to TRBD2. The trim removed 6 bases at V and 2 bases at J, leaving 14 bases unmatched. CDR1 and CDR2 (germline): SNHLY, FYNNEI. The CDR3 has 17 amino acids. CDR3 coding DNA: TGTGCCAGCAGGCGGAAGGTTGGCGGGGGGCTTCAAGAGACCCAGTACTTC. Residues: CASRRKVGGGLQETQYF.

This rearrangement joins TRBV3-1 (or the pseudogene TRBV3-2) to TRBJ1-3, with a weak D call TRBD1 (5 bases). The CDR3 totals 13 residues. The V gene lost 4 bases and the J gene lost 6 bases, with 10 bases spanning the gap. CDR1 and CDR2 (germline): LGHDT, YNNKEL (reference sequence). The CDR3: CASSPGHLNTIYF. In nucleotides, the CDR3 is TGTGCCAGCAGCCCAGGACACTTAAACACCATATATTTT.

This clone occurred a few times. Here the CDR3 DNA reads TGTGCCAGCCGAGGGTATACGCCCAGATCACCCCTCCACTTT. It encodes CASRGYTPRSPLHF. The chain is built from TRBV21-1 and TRBJ1-6. TRBV21-1 is noted as a pseudogene. The CDR3 is made up of 14 amino acids.

CDR3 sequence reads: CASSYSAGGEGYTF. The CDR3 DNA reads as TGTGCCAGCAGTTACTCGGCAGGGGGCGAAGGCTACACCTTC. The chain carries TRBV6-5 and TRBJ1-2, with 8 bases aligning to TRBD1. The germline CDR1 and CDR2 sequences are MNHEY and SVGAGI. The junction had 5 bases not matched to a gene; V was cut back by 0 bases and J by 8 bases. The CDR3 consists of 14 residues.

The chain has TRBV23-1 and TRBJ2-2; the D gene is possibly TRBD1 (6 bases). TRBV23-1 is an ORF, and what it does is uncertain. Trimming shortened V by 3 bases and J by 5 bases, and 13 bases separated the two germline ends. The CDR3 is made up of 15 amino acids. In DNA, the CDR3 is TGCGCCAGCAGTCACAAGCACAGGGAGACCGGGGAGCTGTTTTTT. This sequence encodes CASSHKHRETGELFF.

This chain links TRBV19 with TRBJ1-5; 7 bases agree with TRBD1. The CDR3 runs 13 residues. After removal of 3 bases from V and 7 bases from J, the junction contained 3 bases not matched to a gene. Germline V gene sequence: CDR1 LNHDA, CDR2 SQIVND (reference sequence). CDR3 sequence reads: CASSINRGQPQHF. The CDR3 bases are TGTGCCAGTAGTATCAACAGGGGACAGCCCCAGCATTTT.

The V and J genes are TRBV28 and TRBJ2-5; D is possibly TRBD2 (6 bases). Germline CDR1 MDHEN, CDR2 SYDVKM. V was pared by 7 bases and J by 0 bases, with 12 bases between. The CDR3 covers 14 residues. CDR3 bases: TGTGCCAGCAAAAGGGCGGGGAACCAAGAGACCCAGTACTTC. This codes for CASKRAGNQETQYF.

This clone was seen a few times. The chain joins TRBV7-2 to TRBJ2-1; 7 nucleotides line up with TRBD2. The germline CDR1 and CDR2 sequences are SGHTA and FQGNSA. V gave up 3 bases and J gave up 5 bases; unmatched junction bases: 7. CDR3 length equals 15 residues. CDR3 residues: CASSFVSGPNNEQFF. The CDR3 DNA is TGTGCCAGCAGCTTCGTTAGCGGGCCCAACAATGAGCAGTTCTTC.

This clone was counted once. V is TRBV6-5 and J is TRBJ1-2; D not certain. Germline V CDR1 and CDR2: MNHEY, SVGAGI. This CDR3 contains 13 residues. Between the trimmed V and J ends, which lost 5 bases and 5 bases, there was a span of 12 bases. The CDR3 DNA reads as TGTGCCAGCAGTCGACACCGGGAGTATGGCTACACCTTC. It codes for CASSRHREYGYTF.

Turning to this clone: The same CDR3 arises from other DNA sequences in this sample as well. The gene calls are TRBV27 and TRBJ1-2; 8 bases map to TRBD1. This CDR3 spans 13 amino acids. After removal of 2 bases from V and 8 bases from J, the junction contained 4 bases not matched to a gene. Germline assignment: CDR1 MNHEY and CDR2 SMNVEV (reference sequence). The CDR3 DNA reads as TGTGCCAGCAGTTTAGGACAGGGTGGAGGCTACACCTTC. It codes for CASSLGQGGGYTF.

This chain joins TRBV7-2 and TRBJ1-1, with a weak D call TRBD1 (6 bases). Germline CDR1 is SGHTA and CDR2 is FQGNSA. V was trimmed by 8 bases and J by 0 bases, leaving 16 bases between them. The CDR3 is 15 residues long. In nucleotides, the CDR3 is TGTGCCAGCCACCCCCACAGGGATATGAACACTGAAGCTTTCTTT. Protein product: CASHPHRDMNTEAFF.

The J gene is TRBJ2-5, the V gene TRBV7-9; 10 nucleotides line up with TRBD2. V was clipped by 4 bases and J by 1 base; unmatched bases: 6. The CDR3 runs 16 residues. Germline-derived CDR1 and CDR2 are SEHNR and FQNEAQ (reference sequence). The CDR3 region is CASSSSSGGAQETQYF. In nucleotides, the CDR3 is TGTGCCAGCAGCTCTTCTAGCGGGGGTGCCCAAGAGACCCAGTACTTC.

DNA of the CDR3: TGTGCCAGCAGCGTGACAGTAAACACCGGGGAGCTGTTTTTT. Translation gives CASSVTVNTGELFF. The V gene is TRBV5-5, the J gene TRBJ2-2; possibly TRBD1 for D (5 bases). CDR3 length equals 14 residues. Germline lookup yields CDR1 SGHKS and CDR2 YYEKEE (reference sequence). Trimming stripped 4 bases from V and 2 bases from J, with 9 bases between.

The V gene is TRBV2, the J gene TRBJ1-5; the match to TRBD1 covers 7 bases. Germline CDR1 is SNHLY and CDR2 is FYNNEI. There are 17 residues in the CDR3. V trimming: 5 bases; J trimming: 0 bases; junction bases outside the gene matches: 10. CDR3: CASSRWGTAYSNQPQHF. CDR3 DNA: TGTGCCAGCAGTAGATGGGGGACAGCTTATAGCAATCAGCCCCAGCATTTT.

The genes are TRBV19 and TRBJ2-1, with 13 bases lining up with TRBD2. The CDR3 extends over 14 amino acids. V dropped 9 bases and J dropped 7; count of bases not matched to a gene: 6. In germline, CDR1 is LNHDA, CDR2 SQIVND (reference sequence). This CDR3 is CASGGLAGLNEQFF. CDR3 DNA sequence: TGTGCCAGCGGGGGACTAGCGGGGCTTAATGAGCAGTTCTTC.

V gene TRBV3-1 (or the pseudogene TRBV3-2) combines with J gene TRBJ2-5; maybe TRBD1 (5 bases). Trimming cost V 4 bases and J 5 bases, with 14 bases left between them. Germline CDR1 reads LGHDT; CDR2 reads YNNKEL (reference sequence). CDR3 length: 14 residues. This CDR3 reads CASSPLGVVETQYF. In DNA form, the CDR3 reads TGTGCCAGCAGCCCCTTAGGGGTCGTGGAGACCCAGTACTTC.

The chain couples TRBV3-1 (or the pseudogene TRBV3-2) to TRBJ1-6, with 7 bases aligning to TRBD1. The CDR3 contains 15 residues. The ends lost 4 bases at V and 3 bases at J; junction bases unmatched: 3. Germline CDR1 is LGHDT and CDR2 is YNNKEL (reference sequence). CDR3 sequence (DNA): TGTGCCAGCAGCCCCGGGACAGACTATAATTCACCCCTCCACTTT. Amino acids: CASSPGTDYNSPLHF.

This chain joins TRBV7-8 and TRBJ2-5; TRBD2 matches at 11 bases. CDR3 size: 17 residues. J was trimmed by 3 bases and V by 5 bases; bases with no gene match: 11. In germline, CDR1 is SGHVS, CDR2 FQNEAQ. CDR3 in amino acids: CASSARNRLAGKETQYF. The CDR3, as DNA: TGTGCCAGCAGCGCCCGGAACCGACTAGCGGGGAAAGAGACCCAGTACTTC.

The J gene is TRBJ1-1, the V gene TRBV5-1, with D possibly TRBD1 on 6 matching bases. V lost 1 base and J 8 bases, leaving 15 bases between the germline ends. Germline CDR1 reads SGHRS; CDR2 reads YFSETQ. This CDR3 is 14 amino acids long. The CDR3 DNA reads as TGCGCCAGCAGCTTGATCTCCGGGACAAGGGAAGCTTTCTTT. Translated: CASSLISGTREAFF.

This sequence joins TRBV4-1 and TRBJ2-1, with D maybe TRBD2 (6 bases). CDR1 is MGHRA and CDR2 is YSYEKL in the germline V gene. The V and J ends lost 1 base and 7 bases respectively, with 14 bases between them. The CDR3 sequence is 15 residues long. In DNA form, the CDR3 reads TGCGCCAGCAGCCAAGTGGGGACTGGTCAGAATGAGCAGTTCTTC. Translated, it gives CASSQVGTGQNEQFF.

The chain links TRBV2 to TRBJ2-7, with TRBD2 identical over 8 bases. The CDR3 covers 16 residues. CDR1 SNHLY and CDR2 FYNNEI come from the germline V gene. After removal of 5 bases from V and 0 bases from J, the junction contained 9 bases not matched to a gene. The DNA of the CDR3 is TGTGCCAGCAGTTCCACGGAGCGGGGGAGCTCCTACGAGCAGTACTTC. Its protein is CASSSTERGSSYEQYF.